What follows are 5 T cell receptor beta chains derived from one specimen sequenced in a study of blood T cell repertoires in COVID-19. The assay was immunoSEQ multiplex PCR, and TCRdb's table has in-frame clones only and misses some. The repertoire holds approximately 110,000 clones, with approximately 86% as singletons. Sequencing was performed on peripheral blood. These receptors were collected from a man between 35 and 55 years old with acute or convalescent COVID-19.

The rearrangement links TRBV19 to TRBJ1-3; 8 nucleotides line up with TRBD1. Unmatched junction bases numbered 5, after V lost 6 bases and J lost 1 base. Germline assignment: CDR1 LNHDA and CDR2 SQIVND (reference sequence). The CDR3 covers 15 residues. As DNA, the CDR3 is TGTGCCAGTAGAAGGACAGGGCTATCTGGAAACACCATATATTTT. This encodes CASRRTGLSGNTIYF.

This chain joins TRBV5-6 and TRBJ2-5, with D perhaps matching TRBD1 (5 bases). Germline CDR1 is SGHDT and CDR2 is YYEEEE. V lost 4 bases and J 5 bases, leaving 18 bases between the germline ends. The CDR3 totals 15 residues. DNA of the CDR3: TGTGCCAGCAGCCGGGTGGGGCGTCCCGGGGAGACCCAGTACTTC. Protein sequence: CASSRVGRPGETQYF.

The V gene is TRBV15, the J gene TRBJ2-5; TRBD1 matches 7 bases. The germline V gene has CDR1 LNHNV and CDR2 YYDKDF (reference sequence). V lost 1 base to trimming and J lost 5 bases; unmatched junction nucleotides: 7. The CDR3 contains 15 residues. The CDR3 reads CATSRGDRELETQYF. The DNA for the CDR3 is TGTGCCACCAGCAGAGGCGACAGGGAATTGGAGACCCAGTACTTC.

The genes are TRBV6-5 and TRBJ2-7; D gene unclear. Germline V gene sequence: CDR1 MNHEY, CDR2 SVGAGI. The V gene lost 7 bases and the J gene lost 12 bases, with 16 bases spanning the gap. The CDR3 runs to 11 residues. The DNA for the CDR3 is TGTGCCAGCATTACTGAATATGAACCGTACTTC. It specifies CASITEYEPYF.

The chain uses TRBV5-1 and TRBJ2-2; no firm D call. This CDR3 is 13 amino acids long. Germline lookup yields CDR1 SGHRS and CDR2 YFSETQ. V lost 4 bases and J lost 7, with 11 bases in between. The CDR3 sequence is CASSELRGGELFF. CDR3 DNA: TGCGCCAGCAGCGAATTAAGAGGCGGGGAGCTGTTTTTT.